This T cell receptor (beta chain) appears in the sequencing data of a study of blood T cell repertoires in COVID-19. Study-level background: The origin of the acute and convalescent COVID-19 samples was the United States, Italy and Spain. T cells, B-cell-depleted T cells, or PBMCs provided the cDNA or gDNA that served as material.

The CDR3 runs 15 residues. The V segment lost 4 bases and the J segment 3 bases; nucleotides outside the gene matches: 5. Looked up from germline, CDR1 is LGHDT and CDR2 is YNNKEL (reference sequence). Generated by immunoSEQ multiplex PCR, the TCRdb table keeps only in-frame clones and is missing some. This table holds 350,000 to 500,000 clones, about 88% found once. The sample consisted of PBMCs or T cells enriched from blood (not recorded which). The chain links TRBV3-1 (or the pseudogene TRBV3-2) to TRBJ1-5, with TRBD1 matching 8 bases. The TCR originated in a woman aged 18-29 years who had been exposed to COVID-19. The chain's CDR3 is CASSLPGQVNQPQHF. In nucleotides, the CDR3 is TGTGCCAGCAGCCTGCCGGGACAGGTCAATCAGCCCCAGCATTTT.